The clone carrying this T cell receptor (beta chain) was seen repeatedly, ten times or more. Its antigen is currently unknown. This sample was taken from a study of CD8+CD57+ T cells in acquired aplastic anemia. Turning to the study itself: Sorted CD4+ and CD8+ cells yielded around 3.3 ug of DNA on average. Notes on the study in general: Patients and controls shared about 30 CD8+ CDR3 sequences. Researchers reported that CD8+ Simpson's diversity was not significantly different in patients versus controls.

Previously, flow cytometry had revealed CD8+CD57+ cell expansion in the patients chosen for sequencing. Germline V gene data show CDR1 as LGHDT and CDR2 as YNNKEL (reference sequence). The V and J ends lost 3 bases and 8 bases respectively, with 5 bases between them. The CDR3 spans 11 residues. For CDR3 and TCR beta VDJ profiling, genomic DNA was the template used. TCRdb reanalysed the reads using MiXCR and keeps one entry per CDR3 protein. Among under 200,000 distinct CDR3 sequences listed, 45% to 55% were seen once. The sequencing sample was made of sorted CD4+, CD8+, or CD8+CD57+ T cells (not recorded which) from PBMCs. V usage is TRBV3-1 and J usage is TRBJ2-1; D is unclear. This sequence originates from a human donor with aplastic anemia. The CDR3 DNA reads as TGTGCCAGCAGCCACGGCGATGAGCAGTTCTTC. Translating it yields CASSHGDEQFF.